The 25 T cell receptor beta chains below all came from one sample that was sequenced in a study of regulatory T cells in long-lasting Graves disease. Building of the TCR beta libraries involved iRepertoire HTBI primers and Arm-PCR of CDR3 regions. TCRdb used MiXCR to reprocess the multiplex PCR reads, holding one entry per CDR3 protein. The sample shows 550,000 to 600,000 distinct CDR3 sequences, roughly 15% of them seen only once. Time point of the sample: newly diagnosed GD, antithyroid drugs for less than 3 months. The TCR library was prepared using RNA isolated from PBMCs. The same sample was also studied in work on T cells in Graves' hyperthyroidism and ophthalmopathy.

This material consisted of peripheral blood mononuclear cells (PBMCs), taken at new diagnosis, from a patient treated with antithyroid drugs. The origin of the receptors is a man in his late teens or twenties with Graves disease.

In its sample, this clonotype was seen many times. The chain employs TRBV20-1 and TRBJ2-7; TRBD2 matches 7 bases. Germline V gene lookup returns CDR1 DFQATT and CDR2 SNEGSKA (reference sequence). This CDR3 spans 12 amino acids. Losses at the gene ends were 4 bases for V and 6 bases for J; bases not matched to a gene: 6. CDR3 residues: CSAKTSVREQYF. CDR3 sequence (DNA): TGCAGTGCTAAAACTAGCGTCCGCGAGCAGTACTTC.

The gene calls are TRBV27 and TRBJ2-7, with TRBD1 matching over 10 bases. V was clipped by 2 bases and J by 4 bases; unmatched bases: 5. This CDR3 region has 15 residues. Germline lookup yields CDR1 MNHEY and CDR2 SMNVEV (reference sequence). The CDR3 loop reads CASSLGTGDVYEQYF. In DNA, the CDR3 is TGTGCCAGCAGTTTAGGGACAGGGGATGTTTACGAGCAGTACTTC.

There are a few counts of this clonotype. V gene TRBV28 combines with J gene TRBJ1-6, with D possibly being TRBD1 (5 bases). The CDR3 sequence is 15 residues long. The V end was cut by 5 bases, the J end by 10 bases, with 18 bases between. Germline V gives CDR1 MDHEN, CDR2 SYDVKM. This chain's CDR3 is CASSLGAGRESPLHF. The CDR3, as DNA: TGTGCCAGCAGTCTAGGGGCAGGGAGAGAATCACCCCTCCACTTT. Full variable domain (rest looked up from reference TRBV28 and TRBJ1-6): DVKVTQSSRYLVKRTGEKVFLECVQDMDHENMFWYRQDPGLGLRLIYFSYDVKMKEKGDIPEGYSVSREKKERFSLILESASTNQTSMYLCASSLGAGRESPLHFGNGTRLTVT.

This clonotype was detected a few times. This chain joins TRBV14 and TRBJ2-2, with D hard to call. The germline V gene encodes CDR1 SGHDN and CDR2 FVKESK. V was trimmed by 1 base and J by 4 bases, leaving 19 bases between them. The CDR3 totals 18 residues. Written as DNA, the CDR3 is TGTGCCAGCAGCCAAGGGCCCCGGCATCGAAAGGGCACCGGGGAGCTGTTTTTT. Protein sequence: CASSQGPRHRKGTGELFF.

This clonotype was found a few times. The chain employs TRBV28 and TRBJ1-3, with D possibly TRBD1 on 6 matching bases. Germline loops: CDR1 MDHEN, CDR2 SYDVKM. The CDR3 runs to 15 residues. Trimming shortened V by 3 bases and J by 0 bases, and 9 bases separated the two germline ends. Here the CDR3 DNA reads TGTGCCAGCAGTTTTGGGGGCGCCTCTGGAAACACCATATATTTT. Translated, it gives CASSFGGASGNTIYF.

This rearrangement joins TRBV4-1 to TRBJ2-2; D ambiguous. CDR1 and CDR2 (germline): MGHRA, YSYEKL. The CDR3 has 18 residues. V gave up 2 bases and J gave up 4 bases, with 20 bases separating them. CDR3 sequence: CASSQSLPQQHGTGELFF. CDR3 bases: TGCGCCAGCAGCCAATCACTCCCCCAACAACACGGCACCGGGGAGCTGTTTTTT.

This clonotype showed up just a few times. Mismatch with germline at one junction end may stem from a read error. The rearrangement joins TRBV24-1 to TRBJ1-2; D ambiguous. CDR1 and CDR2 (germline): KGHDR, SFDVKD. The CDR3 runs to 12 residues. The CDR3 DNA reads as TGTGCCACCAGTGATTTTGTTGGACCGCTGATCTTC. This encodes CATSDFVGPLIF.

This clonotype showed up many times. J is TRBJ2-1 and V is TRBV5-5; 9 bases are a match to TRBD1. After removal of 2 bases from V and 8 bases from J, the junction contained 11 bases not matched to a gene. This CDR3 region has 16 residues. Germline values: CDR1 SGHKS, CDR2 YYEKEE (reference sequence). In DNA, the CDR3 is TGTGCCAGCAGCTTAATAACCGGGACAGGGTGGGATGAGCAGTTCTTC. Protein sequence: CASSLITGTGWDEQFF.

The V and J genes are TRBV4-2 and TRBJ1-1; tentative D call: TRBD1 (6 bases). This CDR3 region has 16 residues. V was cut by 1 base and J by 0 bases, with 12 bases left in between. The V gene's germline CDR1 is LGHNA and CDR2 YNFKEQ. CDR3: CASSQVLGGMNTEAFF. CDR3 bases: TGTGCCAGCAGCCAAGTATTGGGGGGCATGAACACTGAAGCTTTCTTT.

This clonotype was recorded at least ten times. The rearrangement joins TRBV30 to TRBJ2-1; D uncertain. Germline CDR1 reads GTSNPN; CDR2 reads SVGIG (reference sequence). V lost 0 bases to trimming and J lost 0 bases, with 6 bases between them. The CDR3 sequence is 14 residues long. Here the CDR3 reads CAWSVFSSYNEQFF. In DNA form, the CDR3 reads TGTGCCTGGAGTGTATTTAGCTCCTACAATGAGCAGTTCTTC.

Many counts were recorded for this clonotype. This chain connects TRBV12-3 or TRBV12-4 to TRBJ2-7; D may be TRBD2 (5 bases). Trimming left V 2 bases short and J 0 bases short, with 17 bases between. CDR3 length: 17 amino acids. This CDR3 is CASSLSLEGLSSYEQYF. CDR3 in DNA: TGTGCCAGCAGTTTATCCCTAGAGGGCCTAAGCTCCTACGAGCAGTACTTC.

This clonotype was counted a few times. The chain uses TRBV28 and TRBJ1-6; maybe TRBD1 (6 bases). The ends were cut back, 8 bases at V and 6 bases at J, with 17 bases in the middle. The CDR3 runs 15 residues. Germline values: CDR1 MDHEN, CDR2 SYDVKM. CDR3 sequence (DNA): TGTGCCAGCGGGGGGGGCCCTAAAGTTAATTCACCCCTCCACTTT. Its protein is CASGGGPKVNSPLHF.

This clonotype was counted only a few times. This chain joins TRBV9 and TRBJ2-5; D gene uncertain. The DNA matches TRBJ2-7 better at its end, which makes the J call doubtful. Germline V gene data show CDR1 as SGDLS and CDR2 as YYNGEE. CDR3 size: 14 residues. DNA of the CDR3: TGTGCCAGCAGCGTAGAATCTCAACCCTACGAGCAGTACTTC. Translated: CASSVESQPYEQYF.

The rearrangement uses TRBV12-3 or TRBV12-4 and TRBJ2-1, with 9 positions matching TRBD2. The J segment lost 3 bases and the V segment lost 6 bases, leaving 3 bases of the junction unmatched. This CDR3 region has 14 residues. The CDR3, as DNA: TGTGCCAGCAGCGGACTAGCGTACTACAATGAGCAGTTCTTC. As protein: CASSGLAYYNEQFF.

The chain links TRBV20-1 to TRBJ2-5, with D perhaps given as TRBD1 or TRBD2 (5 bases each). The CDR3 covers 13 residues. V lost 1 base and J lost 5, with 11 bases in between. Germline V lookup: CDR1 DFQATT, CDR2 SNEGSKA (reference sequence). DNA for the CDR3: TGCAGTGCTAGAGGAGGGAAGGGGGAGACCCAGTACTTC. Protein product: CSARGGKGETQYF.

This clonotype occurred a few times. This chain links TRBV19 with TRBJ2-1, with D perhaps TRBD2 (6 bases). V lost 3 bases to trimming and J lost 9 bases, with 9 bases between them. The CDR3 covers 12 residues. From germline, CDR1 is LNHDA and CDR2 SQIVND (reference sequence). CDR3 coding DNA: TGTGCCAGTAGTATTAGCGGCGTTGAGCAGTTCTTC. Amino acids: CASSISGVEQFF.

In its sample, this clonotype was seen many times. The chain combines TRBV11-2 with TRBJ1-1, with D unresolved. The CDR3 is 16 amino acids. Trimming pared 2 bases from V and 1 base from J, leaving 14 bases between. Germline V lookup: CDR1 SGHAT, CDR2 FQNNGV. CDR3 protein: CASSLPTRVSNTEAFF. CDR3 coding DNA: TGTGCCAGCAGCTTACCCACGCGGGTTTCGAACACTGAAGCTTTCTTT.

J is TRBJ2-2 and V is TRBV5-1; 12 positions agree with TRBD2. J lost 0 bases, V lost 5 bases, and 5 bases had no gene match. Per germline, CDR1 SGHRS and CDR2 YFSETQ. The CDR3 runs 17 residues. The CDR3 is CASSALAGGSNTGELFF. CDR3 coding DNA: TGCGCCAGCAGTGCGCTAGCGGGAGGGTCGAACACCGGGGAGCTGTTTTTT.

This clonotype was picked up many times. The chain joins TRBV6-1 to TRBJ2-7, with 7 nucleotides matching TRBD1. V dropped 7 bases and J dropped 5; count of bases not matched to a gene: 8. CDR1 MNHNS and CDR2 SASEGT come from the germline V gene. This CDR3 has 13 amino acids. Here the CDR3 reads CASMETGQDEQYF. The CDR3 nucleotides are TGTGCCAGCATGGAGACAGGGCAAGACGAGCAGTACTTC.

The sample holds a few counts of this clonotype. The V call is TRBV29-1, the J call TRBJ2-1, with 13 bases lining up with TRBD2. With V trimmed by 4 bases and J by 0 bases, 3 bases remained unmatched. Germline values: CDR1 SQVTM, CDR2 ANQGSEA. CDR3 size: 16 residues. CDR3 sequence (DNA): TGCAGCGTTGGGGGACTAGCGGGACCCTCCTACAATGAGCAGTTCTTC. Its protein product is CSVGGLAGPSYNEQFF.

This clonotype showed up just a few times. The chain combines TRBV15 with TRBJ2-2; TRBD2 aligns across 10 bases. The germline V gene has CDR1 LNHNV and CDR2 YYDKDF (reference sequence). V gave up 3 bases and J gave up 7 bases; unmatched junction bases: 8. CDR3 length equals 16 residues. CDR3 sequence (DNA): TGTGCCACCAGCAGGGAGCTAGCGGGAGAGGTCGGGGAGCTGTTTTTT. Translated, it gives CATSRELAGEVGELFF.

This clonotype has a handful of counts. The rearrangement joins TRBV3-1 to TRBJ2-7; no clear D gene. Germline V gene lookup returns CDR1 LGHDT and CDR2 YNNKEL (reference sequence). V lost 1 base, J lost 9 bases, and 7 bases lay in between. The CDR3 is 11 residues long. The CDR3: CASSQGYRQYF. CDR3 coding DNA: TGTGCCAGCAGCCAAGGGTACAGGCAGTACTTC.

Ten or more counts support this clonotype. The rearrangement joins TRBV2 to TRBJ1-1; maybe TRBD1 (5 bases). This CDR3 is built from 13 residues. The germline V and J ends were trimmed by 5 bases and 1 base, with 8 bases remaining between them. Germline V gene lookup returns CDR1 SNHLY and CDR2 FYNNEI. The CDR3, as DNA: TGTGCCAGCAGTCGAGGGGAGAACACTGAAGCTTTCTTT. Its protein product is CASSRGENTEAFF.

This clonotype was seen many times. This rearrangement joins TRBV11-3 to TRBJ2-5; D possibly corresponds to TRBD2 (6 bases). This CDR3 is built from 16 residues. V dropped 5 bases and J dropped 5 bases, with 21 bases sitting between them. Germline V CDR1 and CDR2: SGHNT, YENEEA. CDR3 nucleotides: TGTGCCAGCAGCACGCCGAAGAAGGAGGGGTGCGAGACCCAGTACTTC. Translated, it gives CASSTPKKEGCETQYF. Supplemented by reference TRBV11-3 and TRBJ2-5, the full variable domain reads EAGVVQSPRYKIIEKKQPVAFWCNPISGHNTLYWYLQNLGQGPELLIRYENEEAVDDSQLPKDRFSAERLKGVDSTLKIQPAELGDSAVYLCASSTPKKEGCETQYFGPGTRLLVL.

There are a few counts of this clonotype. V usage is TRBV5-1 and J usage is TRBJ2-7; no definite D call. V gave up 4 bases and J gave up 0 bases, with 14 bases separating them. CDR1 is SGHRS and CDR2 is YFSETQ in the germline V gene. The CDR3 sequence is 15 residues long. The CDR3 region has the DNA TGCGCCAGCAGCCCAGGCCGCTCGAGCTCCTACGAGCAGTACTTC. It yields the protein CASSPGRSSSYEQYF. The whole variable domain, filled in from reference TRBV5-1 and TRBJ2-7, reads KAGVTQTPRYLIKTRGQQVTLSCSPISGHRSVSWYQQTPGQGLQFLFEYFSETQRNKGNFPGRFSGRQFSNSRSEMNVSTLELGDSALYLCASSPGRSSSYEQYFGPGTRLTVT.